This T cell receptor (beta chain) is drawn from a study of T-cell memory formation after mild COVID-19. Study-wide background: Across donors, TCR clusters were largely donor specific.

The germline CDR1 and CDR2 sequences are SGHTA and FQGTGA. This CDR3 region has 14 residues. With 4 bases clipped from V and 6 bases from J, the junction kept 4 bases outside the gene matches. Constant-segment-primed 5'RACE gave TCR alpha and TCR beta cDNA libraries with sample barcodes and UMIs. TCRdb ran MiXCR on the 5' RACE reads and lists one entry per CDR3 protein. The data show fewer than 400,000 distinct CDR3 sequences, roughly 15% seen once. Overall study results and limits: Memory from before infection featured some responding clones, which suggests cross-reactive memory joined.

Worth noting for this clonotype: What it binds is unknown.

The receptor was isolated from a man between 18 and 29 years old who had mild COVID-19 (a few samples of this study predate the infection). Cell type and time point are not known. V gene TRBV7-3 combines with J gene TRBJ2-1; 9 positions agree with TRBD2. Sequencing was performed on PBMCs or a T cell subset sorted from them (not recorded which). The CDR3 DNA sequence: TGTGCCAGCAGCTATAGCGGGGGCCGCAATGAGCAGTTCTTC. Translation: CASSYSGGRNEQFF.